These 29 T cell receptor beta chains came from one sample sequenced in a study of cytomegalovirus exposure and HLA in healthy donors. The study ran its PCR with 60 Vbeta and 13 Jbeta primers. This table comes from immunoSEQ multiplex PCR, and its TCRdb copy is limited to in-frame clones, with some not included. There are a few hundred thousand clones in the sample; about four fifths occur only once, and less than 0.4% lies in the top ten. Sequencing input: PBMCs. These receptors came from a girl between 2 and 10 years old in good health and CMV-seronegative.

The rearrangement uses TRBV19 and TRBJ1-1, with D hard to call. Germline V gene sequence: CDR1 LNHDA, CDR2 SQIVND (reference sequence). V gave up 5 bases and J gave up 0 bases, with 10 bases separating them. The CDR3 runs to 14 residues. Here the CDR3 reads CASSSHKLNTEAFF. CDR3 bases: TGTGCCAGTAGTTCACACAAACTGAACACTGAAGCTTTCTTT.

In its sample, this clone was seen a few times. V is TRBV25-1 and J is TRBJ2-5; 8 bases line up with TRBD1. J was trimmed by 5 bases and V by 3 bases; bases with no gene match: 5. CDR3 size: 14 residues. Per the germline V gene, CDR1 is MGHDK and CDR2 is SYGVNS. As DNA, the CDR3 is TGTGCCAGCAGTGACAGGGGGCTCGGGGAGACCCAGTACTTC. As protein: CASSDRGLGETQYF.

This clone was picked up one time. This sequence joins TRBV29-1 and TRBJ2-7; 7 positions agree with TRBD1. Germline V gives CDR1 SQVTM, CDR2 ANQGSEA. The length of the CDR3 is 13 residues. With V trimmed by 7 bases and J by 1 base, 7 bases remained unmatched. The CDR3 region is CSAGTAYSYEQYF. In DNA, the CDR3 is TGCAGCGCCGGGACAGCCTATTCCTACGAGCAGTACTTC.

V usage is TRBV6-1 and J usage is TRBJ2-7, with 11 bases aligning to TRBD1. Germline values: CDR1 MNHNS, CDR2 SASEGT. With V trimmed by 6 bases and J by 9 bases, 10 bases remained unmatched. The CDR3 is 14 amino acids. Here the CDR3 DNA reads TGTGCCAGCAGGGGGACAGGGGGGGAAATCGGGCAGTACTTC. This encodes CASRGTGGEIGQYF.

This chain joins TRBV27 and TRBJ2-1; 7 bases match TRBD2. The length of the CDR3 is 15 residues. The V gene end was trimmed by 6 bases and the J gene end by 8 bases; junction bases not matched to a gene: 13. Germline CDR1 reads MNHEY; CDR2 reads SMNVEV (reference sequence). CDR3: CASRGVRGLEHEQFF. The CDR3 region has the DNA TGTGCCAGCAGGGGGGTTAGAGGACTAGAACATGAGCAGTTCTTC.

This chain joins TRBV30 and TRBJ2-7, with 14 positions matching TRBD2. The germline CDR1 and CDR2 sequences are GTSNPN and SVGIG (reference sequence). The CDR3 runs to 15 residues. V lost 2 bases to trimming and J lost 4 bases; unmatched junction nucleotides: 4. CDR3 sequence: CAWSRGLAGAYEQYF. The CDR3 nucleotides are TGTGCCTGGAGTAGGGGACTAGCGGGAGCTTACGAGCAGTACTTC.

The CDR3 DNA follows: TGTGCCAGCAGGCGAACTACAGGGATCGAGCAGTACTTC. Translated, it gives CASRRTTGIEQYF. V and J are TRBV2 and TRBJ2-7; perhaps TRBD1 as D (6 bases). The V gene lost 6 bases and the J gene lost 6 bases, with 15 bases spanning the gap. Germline values: CDR1 SNHLY, CDR2 FYNNEI. The CDR3 runs 13 residues.

This clone was recorded a few times. The V gene is TRBV4-1, the J gene TRBJ1-1; weak D call: TRBD1 (6 bases). The ends were cut back, 4 bases at V and 1 base at J, with 13 bases in the middle. The V gene's germline CDR1 is MGHRA and CDR2 YSYEKL. CDR3 size: 15 residues. The CDR3 region has the DNA TGCGCCAGCAGCCCCCGGGGGGCTGCGAACACTGAAGCTTTCTTT. Protein product: CASSPRGAANTEAFF.

The V gene is TRBV9, the J gene TRBJ2-7, with no clear D. Germline V gene lookup returns CDR1 SGDLS and CDR2 YYNGEE. V dropped 4 bases and J dropped 0 bases, with 8 bases sitting between them. The CDR3 extends over 13 amino acids. The CDR3 region has the DNA TGTGCCAGCAGCTCCGGGTCCTCCTACGAGCAGTACTTC. This encodes CASSSGSSYEQYF.

The chain employs TRBV28 and TRBJ2-7, with 8 positions matching TRBD2. The trim removed 8 bases at V and 6 bases at J, leaving 9 bases unmatched. There are 13 residues in the CDR3. From germline, CDR1 is MDHEN and CDR2 SYDVKM. The CDR3 here is CASAAGVPSEQYF. CDR3 sequence (DNA): TGTGCCAGCGCAGCGGGAGTTCCAAGCGAGCAGTACTTC.

Here the CDR3 reads CASSSFPGSGRNNEQFF. DNA for the CDR3: TGTGCCAGCAGTTCCTTCCCGGGTAGCGGGAGAAATAATGAGCAGTTCTTC. J is TRBJ2-1 and V is TRBV27; TRBD2 matches 9 bases. The CDR3 spans 17 residues. With 4 bases clipped from V and 7 bases from J, the junction kept 14 bases outside the gene matches. Germline V gene lookup returns CDR1 MNHEY and CDR2 SMNVEV (reference sequence).

This clone was detected a few times. The chain joins TRBV5-1 to TRBJ1-2; the D gene is possibly TRBD1 (6 bases). CDR1 is SGHRS and CDR2 is YFSETQ in the germline V gene. V was pared by 4 bases and J by 0 bases, with 13 bases between. The CDR3 sequence is 15 residues long. CDR3 region: CASSRTDRTNYGYTF. In nucleotides, the CDR3 is TGCGCCAGCAGCCGGACAGACAGGACTAACTATGGCTACACCTTC. Combining the CDR3 with reference TRBV5-1 and TRBJ1-2 gives the whole variable domain KAGVTQTPRYLIKTRGQQVTLSCSPISGHRSVSWYQQTPGQGLQFLFEYFSETQRNKGNFPGRFSGRQFSNSRSEMNVSTLELGDSALYLCASSRTDRTNYGYTFGSGTRLTVV.

This chain uses TRBV2 with TRBJ2-7; the D is unclear. Germline assignment: CDR1 SNHLY and CDR2 FYNNEI. The length of the CDR3 is 15 residues. Between the trimmed V and J ends, which lost 4 bases and 1 base, there was a span of 14 bases. The CDR3 reads CASSAVDFQSYEQYF. In nucleotides, the CDR3 is TGTGCCAGCAGTGCGGTAGACTTCCAGTCCTACGAGCAGTACTTC.

This clone was picked up a small number of times. This chain links TRBV4-1 with TRBJ2-3; maybe TRBD2 (6 bases). Trimming left V 1 base short and J 0 bases short, with 17 bases between. The CDR3 runs to 18 residues. The germline gives CDR1 MGHRA, CDR2 YSYEKL. CDR3 bases: TGCGCCAGCAGCCAAGTAGCAATACGTGGGACTAGCACAGATACGCAGTATTTT. This encodes CASSQVAIRGTSTDTQYF.

The chain recombines TRBV11-2 with TRBJ2-4, with TRBD2 matching over 11 bases. CDR3 size: 15 residues. V lost 5 bases and J lost 6; bases outside the gene matches: 6. Per germline, CDR1 SGHAT and CDR2 FQNNGV. Written as DNA, the CDR3 is TGTGCCAGCAGCGCCCGAGGGACTAGCGGAAACATTCAGTACTTC. Its translation is CASSARGTSGNIQYF.

The chain combines TRBV5-4 with TRBJ2-3; D may be TRBD2 (6 bases). Germline CDR1 reads SGHNT; CDR2 reads YYREEE (reference sequence). CDR3 length: 15 residues. With 4 bases removed from V and 3 bases from J, the gap between germline ends came to 15 bases. CDR3 DNA: TGTGCCAGCAGCCCGAGGAGCGGGTCTACAGATACGCAGTATTTT. Protein: CASSPRSGSTDTQYF. The full variable domain, in which reference TRBV5-4 and TRBJ2-3 provide the parts outside the CDR3, is ETGVTQSPTHLIKTRGQQVTLRCSSQSGHNTVSWYQQALGQGPQFIFQYYREEENGRGNFPPRFSGLQFPNYSSELNVNALELDDSALYLCASSPRSGSTDTQYFGPGTRLTVL.

With respect to this clone: A junction end diverges from the germline sequence, so it may reflect a read error. This chain links TRBV30 with TRBJ1-3, with TRBD1 identical over 7 bases. From germline, CDR1 is GTSNPN and CDR2 SVGIG (reference sequence). The CDR3 totals 15 residues. The CDR3 spells CAGRNRDRAGNTIYF. The CDR3 nucleotides read TGTGCCGGGAGGAACCGGGACAGAGCTGGAAACACCATATATTTT.

The V gene is TRBV4-1, the J gene TRBJ2-1; 7 nucleotides agree with TRBD2. CDR3 length: 15 amino acids. Germline CDR1 is MGHRA and CDR2 is YSYEKL. V was clipped by 4 bases and J by 2 bases; unmatched bases: 5. The DNA of the CDR3 is TGCGCCAGCAGCCTCGGGGGGACCCCCTACAATGAGCAGTTCTTC. It is translated as CASSLGGTPYNEQFF.

This chain links TRBV28 with TRBJ1-6, with unresolved D. Germline loops: CDR1 MDHEN, CDR2 SYDVKM. V was trimmed by 2 bases and J by 15 bases, leaving 11 bases between them. CDR3 length equals 12 residues. The CDR3 DNA reads TGTGCCAGCAGTTTACCTACAGCAGACCTCCACTTT. Residues: CASSLPTADLHF. The full variable domain, in which reference TRBV28 and TRBJ1-6 provide the parts outside the CDR3, is DVKVTQSSRYLVKRTGEKVFLECVQDMDHENMFWYRQDPGLGLRLIYFSYDVKMKEKGDIPEGYSVSREKKERFSLILESASTNQTSMYLCASSLPTADLHFGNGTRLTVT.

The gene calls are TRBV4-1 and TRBJ1-5, with D possibly being TRBD1 (5 bases). Between the trimmed V and J ends, which lost 0 bases and 1 base, there was a span of 7 bases. The CDR3 runs to 15 residues. In germline, CDR1 is MGHRA, CDR2 YSYEKL. The CDR3 reads CASSQEGRSNQPQHF. CDR3 DNA sequence: TGCGCCAGCAGCCAAGAGGGGCGGAGCAATCAGCCCCAGCATTTT.

V is TRBV27 and J is TRBJ2-1; 14 bases match TRBD2. The ends lost 3 bases at V and 3 bases at J; junction bases unmatched: 7. This CDR3 contains 18 residues. The germline V gene encodes CDR1 MNHEY and CDR2 SMNVEV (reference sequence). The CDR3 reads CASSFLTSGGAFYNEQFF. As DNA, the CDR3 is TGTGCCAGCAGTTTTTTGACTAGCGGGGGGGCCTTCTACAATGAGCAGTTCTTC.

The CDR3 here is CASSQAGSSGNTIYF. In nucleotides, the CDR3 is TGCGCCAGCAGCCAAGCCGGGAGCTCTGGAAACACCATATATTTT. This chain joins TRBV4-1 and TRBJ1-3, with D uncertain. With 1 base removed from V and 0 bases from J, the gap between germline ends came to 7 bases. Germline lookup yields CDR1 MGHRA and CDR2 YSYEKL. The length of the CDR3 is 15 residues.

The chain has TRBV19 and TRBJ1-5; the match to TRBD1 covers 8 bases. This CDR3 region has 17 residues. V shed 0 bases and J 3 bases; nucleotides not matched to a gene: 7. Germline CDR1 is LNHDA and CDR2 is SQIVND (reference sequence). This chain's CDR3 is CASSIDWVDRDNQPQHF. The CDR3 coding sequence is TGTGCCAGTAGTATAGATTGGGTGGACAGGGACAATCAGCCCCAGCATTTT.

Of note for this clone: An end of the junction differs from the germline gene, which may be a read error. The chain joins TRBV27 to TRBJ1-1; TRBD1 agrees at 12 bases. The germline gives CDR1 MNHEY, CDR2 SMNVEV (reference sequence). The CDR3 is 14 amino acids. The CDR3 region is CASSSITGTGGLYF. Here the CDR3 DNA reads TGTGCCAGCAGTTCAATCACCGGGACAGGGGGCCTTTATTTT.

This chain links TRBV13 with TRBJ1-1; D is ambiguous. The CDR3 is 11 amino acids. The V end was cut by 11 bases, the J end by 3 bases, with 10 bases between. Germline-derived CDR1 and CDR2 are PRHDT and FYEKMQ (reference sequence). The CDR3 DNA reads TGTGCCTGCCGCAGGTACACTGAAGCTTTCTTT. Protein sequence: CACRRYTEAFF.

The CDR3 spells CASSAITGITGELFF. CDR3 DNA: TGTGCCAGCAGTGCGATTACAGGGATCACCGGGGAGCTGTTTTTT. The chain couples TRBV2 to TRBJ2-2, with D possibly TRBD1 on 6 matching bases. Germline CDR1 and CDR2: SNHLY and FYNNEI. Trimming removed 4 bases from V and 4 bases from J, with 13 bases in between. The CDR3 is 15 residues long.

V gene TRBV19 combines with J gene TRBJ1-2; D is unresolved. CDR3 length: 14 residues. The germline V gene encodes CDR1 LNHDA and CDR2 SQIVND (reference sequence). V was pared by 3 bases and J by 3 bases, with 11 bases between. The CDR3 bases are TGTGCCAGTAGTATTGCGGGGTACTACTATGGCTACACCTTC. As protein: CASSIAGYYYGYTF.

CDR3 nucleotide sequence: TGTGCCAGCAGTGAAAGGTTGCCGGGACAGGGGAGGCAGCCCCAGCATTTT. Translated: CASSERLPGQGRQPQHF. V usage is TRBV2 and J usage is TRBJ1-5, with TRBD1 matching over 10 bases. CDR3 length: 17 residues. Germline assignment: CDR1 SNHLY and CDR2 FYNNEI. Trimming removed 2 bases from V and 7 bases from J; junction bases left unmatched: 11. Full variable domain (remainder filled in from reference TRBV2 and TRBJ1-5): EPEVTQTPSHQVTQMGQEVILRCVPISNHLYFYWYRQILGQKVEFLVSFYNNEISEKSEIFDDQFSVERPDGSNFTLKIRSTKLEDSAMYFCASSERLPGQGRQPQHFGDGTRLSIL.

This clone was seen a single time. The CDR3 here is CASSPYTNAGYTF. The CDR3 coding sequence is TGTGCCAGCAGTCCATACACTAACGCTGGCTACACCTTC. This sequence joins TRBV2 and TRBJ1-2; D uncertain. The germline CDR1 and CDR2 sequences are SNHLY and FYNNEI. V lost 5 bases and J lost 7, with 14 bases in between. This CDR3 contains 13 residues.